The T cell receptor (beta chain) under discussion was sequenced for a study of neoadjuvant anti-PD-1 for oral cavity cancer. Looking at the study overall: Most patients had three to four biweekly doses of 3 mg/kg nivolumab before resection. Around day 43, patients without progression received a fourth nivolumab dose before surgery. Findings and limits, study-wide: Each response group had just three patients in TCR analyses. Pretreatment Treg/Th17 ratio correlated inversely with post-treatment tumor clonality.

Points on this clone: Its matching antigen is unknown.

Assay used: immunoSEQ multiplex PCR; TCRdb lists only in-frame clones, some missing. Among fewer than 20,000 clones listed, approximately 79% were seen once. The sample in question was PBMCs, obtained before nivolumab (anti-PD-1) treatment. This receptor was obtained from a person aged 35-79 years with oral cavity squamous cell carcinoma.

CDR3 sequence reads: CASSFSFSQPQHF. The CDR3 coding sequence is TGTGCCAGCAGTTTTAGTTTTAGTCAGCCCCAGCATTTT. The chain has TRBV28 and TRBJ1-5, with D unresolved. The germline gives CDR1 MDHEN, CDR2 SYDVKM. The V gene lost 3 bases and the J gene lost 6 bases, with 9 bases spanning the gap. The CDR3 length is 13 residues.